These 9 T cell receptor beta chains share one sample of origin, sequenced in a study of T cells after yellow fever vaccination. TCRdb ran MiXCR on the 5' RACE reads and lists one entry per CDR3 protein. The sample lists 250,000 or so distinct CDR3 sequences; approximately 3.5% were seen once. The specimen was PBMCs, collected 15 days after the yellow fever booster vaccination. The receptors were sampled from a man younger than 35 who received the YFV17D yellow fever vaccine.

This clonotype was seen at least ten times. The rearrangement joins TRBV9 to TRBJ1-5; 7 positions agree with TRBD1. Trimming cost V 3 bases and J 2 bases; bases outside gene matches: 5. The CDR3 extends over 15 amino acids. CDR1 SGDLS and CDR2 YYNGEE come from the germline V gene. The DNA of the CDR3 is TGTGCCAGCAGCGGACAGGGAGGGGGCAATCAGCCCCAGCATTTT. It is translated as CASSGQGGGNQPQHF.

V usage is TRBV7-2 and J usage is TRBJ1-3; D unresolved. V was clipped by 7 bases and J by 0 bases, with 10 bases between them. The CDR3 contains 14 residues. CDR1 and CDR2 (germline): SGHTA, FQGNSA. The CDR3 DNA sequence: TGTGCCAGCACCCAGGATATCTCTGGAAACACCATATATTTT. It specifies CASTQDISGNTIYF.

This clonotype has a count of ten or more. The chain links TRBV29-1 to TRBJ1-6, with 10 bases matching TRBD1. This CDR3 is 14 amino acids long. Germline-derived CDR1 and CDR2 are SQVTM and ANQGSEA. The ends lost 4 bases at V and 5 bases at J; junction bases unmatched: 2. The CDR3 spells CSVGTGGNNSPLHF. For the CDR3, the DNA is TGCAGCGTTGGGACAGGGGGAAATAATTCACCCCTCCACTTT.

This clonotype was picked up many times. The chain couples TRBV28 to TRBJ2-7; tentative D call: TRBD2 (5 bases). The CDR3 is made up of 13 amino acids. Germline V gives CDR1 MDHEN, CDR2 SYDVKM. V was trimmed by 6 bases and J by 1 base, leaving 10 bases between them. The CDR3 reads CASSPPGSYEQYV. CDR3 DNA sequence: TGTGCCAGCAGCCCACCGGGGTCCTACGAGCAGTACGTC.

This clonotype was seen many times. The chain has TRBV6-2 or TRBV6-3 and TRBJ1-5, with unresolved D. This CDR3 has 13 residues. From germline, CDR1 is MNHEY and CDR2 SVGEGT. Trimming cost V 6 bases and J 10 bases, with 16 bases left between them. The CDR3 sequence: CASSLDSLRPQHF. The CDR3 nucleotides read TGTGCCAGCAGCTTGGACTCTCTGAGACCCCAGCATTTT.

The chain employs TRBV5-4 and TRBJ2-5, with D perhaps being TRBD1 or TRBD2 (6 bases each). V was shortened by 1 base and J by 10 bases, with 17 bases between the two germline ends. This CDR3 region has 14 residues. CDR1 is SGHNT, CDR2 YYREEE, per germline (reference sequence). The CDR3 coding sequence is TGTGCCAGCAGCTTGTACGGGGGCGCGGGTGGCCAGTACTTC. Translated, it gives CASSLYGGAGGQYF. Supplemented by reference TRBV5-4 and TRBJ2-5, the full variable domain reads ETGVTQSPTHLIKTRGQQVTLRCSSQSGHNTVSWYQQALGQGPQFIFQYYREEENGRGNFPPRFSGLQFPNYSSELNVNALELDDSALYLCASSLYGGAGGQYFGPGTRLLVL.

This clonotype was picked up a small number of times. The V call is TRBV28, the J call TRBJ1-5; D not resolved. V shed 2 bases and J shed 4 bases, with 9 bases lying between them. The CDR3 extends over 14 amino acids. The germline CDR1 and CDR2 sequences are MDHEN and SYDVKM. The CDR3 DNA reads as TGTGCCAGCAGTTTAAACCATGGGAATCAGCCCCAGCATTTT. Protein product: CASSLNHGNQPQHF.

This clonotype was found many times. The V gene is TRBV5-6, the J gene TRBJ2-3; perhaps TRBD2 as D (6 bases). The ends were cut back, 0 bases at V and 2 bases at J, with 16 bases in the middle. CDR3 length equals 17 residues. Germline CDR1 and CDR2: SGHDT and YYEEEE. The CDR3 region has the DNA TGTGCCAGCAGCTTGGCCGGGGGAACAGATTTCACAGATACGCAGTATTTT. It codes for CASSLAGGTDFTDTQYF.

In this sample, this clonotype turned up many times. This chain links TRBV28 with TRBJ2-1; the D gene could be TRBD1 or TRBD2 (6 bases each). The V gene lost 6 bases and the J gene lost 2 bases, with 11 bases spanning the gap. CDR1 is MDHEN and CDR2 is SYDVKM in the germline V gene. CDR3 length equals 14 residues. The chain's CDR3 is CASRGGPPYNEQFF. The CDR3 DNA reads as TGTGCCAGCAGAGGGGGGCCCCCCTACAATGAGCAGTTCTTC.